The rows below give T cell receptor beta chains drawn from one sample of a study of blood T cell repertoires in COVID-19. Clones were read by immunoSEQ multiplex PCR, and TCRdb kept only the in-frame ones, dropping some. The sample holds some 200,000 clones, 94% seen once. The sequencing sample was made of peripheral blood. These receptors came from a man aged 25-40 years with COVID-19, enrolled during active disease. Both conserved end residues are part of each CDR3. A D gene is named only where the DNA matches it firmly. For some rows the clone size is stated as once, few or many, or as a class when expanded; others skip it.

V gene	J gene	clone size	D gene	CDR3 protein	CDR3 DNA
TRBV2	TRBJ1-1	NA	NA	CASIGGAQAFF	TGTGCCAGCATTGGGGGGGCGCAAGCTTTCTTT
TRBV5-1	TRBJ1-1	NA	TRBD1	CASSLGTGILNTEAFF	TGCGCCAGCAGCTTGGGGACAGGGATATTGAACACTGAAGCTTTCTTT
TRBV2	TRBJ2-2	NA	TRBD2	CASSAGGRTGELFF	TGTGCCAGCAGTGCGGGGGGGCGCACCGGGGAGCTGTTTTTT
TRBV5-1	TRBJ1-2	once	NA	CASSLRGYYGYTF	TGCGCCAGCAGCTTGAGAGGGTACTATGGCTACACCTTC
TRBV11-2	TRBJ2-2	few	TRBD2	CASSSRLSSGGSTGELFF	TGTGCCAGCAGCTCCCGACTGTCTAGCGGGGGGTCCACCGGGGAGCTGTTTTTT
TRBV5-1	TRBJ2-7	NA	TRBD1	CASSTYRGQGEQYF	TGCGCCAGCAGCACATACAGGGGGCAGGGCGAGCAGTACTTC
TRBV5-1	TRBJ2-1	once	TRBD2	CASNFGTTQYNEQFF	TGCGCCAGCAACTTCGGGACTACCCAATACAATGAGCAGTTCTTC
TRBV19	TRBJ1-5	once	NA	CASSIVARSNQPQHF	TGTGCCAGTAGTATAGTTGCCAGGAGCAATCAGCCCCAGCATTTT
TRBV11-2	TRBJ1-2	NA	TRBD1	CASSLAQGQGKRGGYTF	TGTGCCAGCAGCTTAGCCCAGGGACAGGGGAAACGAGGTGGCTACACCTTC
TRBV18	TRBJ1-1	NA	NA	CASSPHDSPGEAFF	TGTGCCAGCTCACCACACGACTCCCCGGGGGAAGCTTTCTTT
TRBV9	TRBJ1-4	NA	TRBD1	CASSVDDRAEKLFF	TGTGCCAGCAGCGTAGATGACAGGGCTGAAAAACTGTTTTTT
TRBV5-1	TRBJ1-5	NA	NA	CASSLGPYSNQPQHF	TGCGCCAGTTCTTTGGGGCCTTATAGCAATCAGCCCCAGCATTTT
TRBV2	TRBJ2-7	NA	NA	CASRPDRYAYEQYF	TGTGCCAGCAGACCCGACAGATATGCCTACGAGCAGTACTTC
TRBV7-2	TRBJ2-2	NA	NA	CASSLGGRGTPGELFF	TGTGCCAGCAGCTTAGGGGGGCGGGGGACCCCCGGGGAGCTGTTTTTT
TRBV5-6	TRBJ1-5	NA	NA	CASSSSQGRVSNQPQHF	TGTGCCAGCAGCTCCTCACAGGGTAGGGTGAGCAATCAGCCCCAGCATTTT
TRBV7-9	TRBJ2-1	NA	NA	CASSLRGGFYNEQFF	TGTGCCAGCAGCTTAAGAGGGGGTTTCTACAATGAGCAGTTCTTC
TRBV6-4	TRBJ2-7	NA	TRBD1	CASPPPLRTGLIHEQYF	TGTGCCAGCCCTCCCCCCCTAAGGACAGGGTTAATCCACGAGCAGTACTTC